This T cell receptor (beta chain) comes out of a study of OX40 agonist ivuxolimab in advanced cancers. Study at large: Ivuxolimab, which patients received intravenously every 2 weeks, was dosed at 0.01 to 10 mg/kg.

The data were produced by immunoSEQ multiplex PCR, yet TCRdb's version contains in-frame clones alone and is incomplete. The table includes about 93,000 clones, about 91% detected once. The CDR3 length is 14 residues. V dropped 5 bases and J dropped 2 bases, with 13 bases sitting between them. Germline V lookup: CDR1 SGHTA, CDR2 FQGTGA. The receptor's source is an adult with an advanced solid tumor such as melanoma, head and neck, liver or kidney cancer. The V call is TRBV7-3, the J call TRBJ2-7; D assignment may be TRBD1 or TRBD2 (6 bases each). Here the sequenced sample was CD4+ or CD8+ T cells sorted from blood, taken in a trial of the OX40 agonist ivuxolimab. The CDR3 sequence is CASSENREAYEQYF. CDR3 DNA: TGTGCCAGCAGCGAAAACAGGGAGGCCTACGAGCAGTACTTC.